The 22 T cell receptor beta chains presented below share a single source sample, sequenced in a study of TIL therapy for anti-PD-1-resistant metastatic lung cancer. Time point described: pre-treatment sample, taken before nivolumab and TIL therapy. The immunoSEQ assay was v3. The data were produced by immunoSEQ multiplex PCR, yet TCRdb's version contains in-frame clones alone and is incomplete. The profile shows more than 20,000 clones, around 81% of them singletons. The starting material was blood, obtained at baseline. All receptors derive from a person aged 25 to 80 with non-small cell lung cancer.

This chain joins TRBV7-3 and TRBJ1-1; TRBD1 matches 7 bases. Trimming took 5 bases from V and 5 from J; bases not matched to a gene: 11. CDR3 length: 15 amino acids. CDR1 and CDR2 (germline): SGHTA, FQGTGA. The CDR3 nucleotides are TGTGCCAGCAGCCCCACCATAGGGGGCCGGACTGAAGCTTTCTTT. Translation gives CASSPTIGGRTEAFF. The variable domain in full, completed from reference TRBV7-3 and TRBJ1-1, reads GAGVSQTPSNKVTEKGKYVELRCDPISGHTALYWYRQSLGQGPEFLIYFQGTGAADDSGLPNDRFFAVRPEGSVSTLKIQRTERGDSAVYLCASSPTIGGRTEAFFGQGTRLTVV.

This clone has just a few counts. This chain links TRBV2 with TRBJ2-7, with TRBD1 identical over 10 bases. J lost 7 bases, V lost 6 bases, and 6 bases had no gene match. Germline CDR1 SNHLY, CDR2 FYNNEI. The CDR3 sequence is 13 residues long. For the CDR3, the DNA is TGTGCCAGCAGCCGGGACAGGGGATCTGAGCAGTACTTC. Its protein product is CASSRDRGSEQYF.

J is TRBJ2-7 and V is TRBV4-2, with 12 bases that match TRBD2. V shed 0 bases, J shed 2 bases, and the junction held 8 bases outside the gene matches. The CDR3 spans 18 residues. CDR1 is LGHNA and CDR2 is YNFKEQ in the germline V gene. In DNA, the CDR3 is TGTGCCAGCAGCCAAGAATCTAGCGGGGGGGCCAGAACCTACGAGCAGTACTTC. Its protein product is CASSQESSGGARTYEQYF.

The chain is built from TRBV28 and TRBJ2-1, with 15 bases matching TRBD2. Germline lookup yields CDR1 MDHEN and CDR2 SYDVKM. V shed 1 base, J shed 7 bases, and the junction held 8 bases outside the gene matches. CDR3 length equals 18 residues. The CDR3 nucleotides are TGTGCCAGCAGTTTATCGGGACTAGCGGGAGGCCGAGGGAATGAGCAGTTCTTC. It translates to CASSLSGLAGGRGNEQFF.

This clone was seen a handful of times. This sequence joins TRBV6-1 and TRBJ2-7; D not resolved. CDR3 length: 16 residues. CDR1 is MNHNS and CDR2 is SASEGT in the germline V gene. V was pared by 2 bases and J by 1 base, with 15 bases between. CDR3 sequence reads: CASSEHSRLGSYEQYF. The CDR3 region has the DNA TGTGCCAGCAGTGAACACAGCAGGCTTGGTTCCTACGAGCAGTACTTC.

The chain is built from TRBV14 and TRBJ2-5, with 11 nucleotides matching TRBD1. The CDR3 has 17 residues. J was trimmed by 5 bases and V by 0 bases; bases with no gene match: 8. Germline V gene lookup returns CDR1 SGHDN and CDR2 FVKESK. DNA of the CDR3: TGTGCCAGCAGCCAAGATTCGGACAGGGGGCGGTGGGAGACCCAGTACTTC. Translation gives CASSQDSDRGRWETQYF.

There are a few counts of this clone. J is TRBJ2-5 and V is TRBV5-1; 12 bases map to TRBD2. The CDR3 loop spans 15 amino acids. The V gene end was trimmed by 1 base and the J gene end by 4 bases; junction bases not matched to a gene: 2. CDR1 and CDR2 (germline): SGHRS, YFSETQ. As DNA, the CDR3 is TGCGCCAGCAGCTTGCCTAGCGGGGGGGCAGAGACCCAGTACTTC. Protein product: CASSLPSGGAETQYF.

The table lists this clone with a few counts. The chain has TRBV5-6 and TRBJ2-3, with D unclear. This CDR3 contains 13 residues. V dropped 4 bases and J dropped 0 bases, with 6 bases sitting between them. CDR1 is SGHDT and CDR2 is YYEEEE in the germline V gene. The CDR3 is CASSGASTDTQYF. In nucleotides, the CDR3 is TGTGCCAGCAGCGGAGCCAGCACAGATACGCAGTATTTT.

The CDR3 loop reads CASSFRRAQFF. The CDR3 region has the DNA TGTGCCAGCAGTTTTAGGCGGGCGCAGTTCTTC. The rearrangement joins TRBV28 to TRBJ2-1, with a possible D match to TRBD2 (5 bases). Germline-derived CDR1 and CDR2 are MDHEN and SYDVKM. The CDR3 length is 11 residues. V was cut by 3 bases and J by 12 bases, with 9 bases left in between.

Worth noting for this clone: This sample also contains other DNA sequences that code for the same CDR3. The genes are TRBV4-2 and TRBJ1-5, with 9 nucleotides matching TRBD1. The CDR3 has 16 amino acids. The germline CDR1 and CDR2 sequences are LGHNA and YNFKEQ. V was clipped by 0 bases and J by 5 bases; unmatched bases: 5. CDR3 loop: CASSQDQGTGHQPQHF. CDR3 nucleotides: TGTGCCAGCAGCCAAGATCAGGGGACAGGGCATCAGCCCCAGCATTTT.

This clone was counted a few times. The chain uses TRBV19 and TRBJ1-1; D is unresolved. Trimming shortened V by 3 bases and J by 0 bases, and 14 bases separated the two germline ends. Germline V gene data show CDR1 as LNHDA and CDR2 as SQIVND (reference sequence). This CDR3 has 16 amino acids. CDR3 DNA: TGTGCCAGTAGTATGATACCCAGGCCGGTGAACACTGAAGCTTTCTTT. It specifies CASSMIPRPVNTEAFF. The variable domain in full, with the rest retrieved from reference TRBV19 and TRBJ1-1, is DGGITQSPKYLFRKEGQNVTLSCEQNLNHDAMYWYRQDPGQGLRLIYYSQIVNDFQKGDIAEGYSVSREKKESFPLTVTSAQKNPTAFYLCASSMIPRPVNTEAFFGQGTRLTVV.

The rearrangement uses TRBV2 and TRBJ2-7; perhaps TRBD1 as D (5 bases). Per germline, CDR1 SNHLY and CDR2 FYNNEI. This CDR3 comprises 14 residues. Trimming shortened V by 4 bases and J by 0 bases, and 10 bases separated the two germline ends. In DNA, the CDR3 is TGTGCCAGCAGTGCCGACAGAAACTCCTACGAGCAGTACTTC. Residues: CASSADRNSYEQYF. The full variable domain, its missing parts supplied by reference TRBV2 and TRBJ2-7, is EPEVTQTPSHQVTQMGQEVILRCVPISNHLYFYWYRQILGQKVEFLVSFYNNEISEKSEIFDDQFSVERPDGSNFTLKIRSTKLEDSAMYFCASSADRNSYEQYFGPGTRLTVT.

The CDR3 sequence: CASSLGGAAGNTIYF. The CDR3, as DNA: TGTGCCAGCAGCTTAGGAGGAGCCGCTGGAAACACCATATATTTT. V and J are TRBV7-9 and TRBJ1-3; D call uncertain. Germline values: CDR1 SEHNR, CDR2 FQNEAQ (reference sequence). The CDR3 consists of 15 residues. V was shortened by 1 base and J by 2 bases, with 9 bases between the two germline ends. Full variable domain (remainder filled in from reference TRBV7-9 and TRBJ1-3): DTGVSQNPRHKITKRGQNVTFRCDPISEHNRLYWYRQTLGQGPEFLTYFQNEAQLEKSRLLSDRFSAERPKGSFSTLEIQRTEQGDSAMYLCASSLGGAAGNTIYFGEGSWLTVV.

Turning to this clone: A junction end diverges from the germline sequence, so it may reflect a read error. V is TRBV4-1 and J is TRBJ1-1; possibly TRBD1 for D (5 bases). This CDR3 has 14 amino acids. Germline CDR1 and CDR2: MGHRA and YSYEKL. CDR3 region: CASSQVRAGGDYNF. The DNA for the CDR3 is TGCGCCAGCAGCCAAGTAAGGGCCGGGGGGGACTATAACTTT.

The chain has TRBV2 and TRBJ1-1; 9 bases fit TRBD1. V shed 11 bases and J 4 bases; nucleotides not matched to a gene: 14. The germline CDR1 and CDR2 sequences are SNHLY and FYNNEI. The CDR3 is 15 residues long. CDR3 in amino acids: CAGKQGAVWGTEAFF. The CDR3 DNA follows: TGTGCCGGCAAACAGGGGGCGGTTTGGGGCACTGAAGCTTTCTTT.

This chain joins TRBV6-5 and TRBJ2-2, with unresolved D. V lost 2 bases and J lost 6, with 4 bases in between. Looked up from germline, CDR1 is MNHEY and CDR2 is SVGAGI. The CDR3 spans 12 residues. In DNA form, the CDR3 reads TGTGCCAGCAGTTACAGGGCCGGGGAGCTGTTTTTT. Translation gives CASSYRAGELFF.

This clone was seen more than once but under ten times. The chain combines TRBV6-1 with TRBJ2-2; D is unresolved. This CDR3 has 15 amino acids. CDR1 is MNHNS and CDR2 is SASEGT in the germline V gene. Trimming pared 1 base from V and 1 base from J, leaving 7 bases between. CDR3 sequence: CASSEEAGNTGELFF. The CDR3 DNA reads as TGTGCCAGCAGTGAAGAAGCAGGGAACACCGGGGAGCTGTTTTTT.

This clone turned up a few times. The rearrangement joins TRBV9 to TRBJ1-1; weak D call: TRBD1 (5 bases). Germline CDR1 is SGDLS and CDR2 is YYNGEE. This CDR3 contains 13 residues. V was clipped by 3 bases and J by 5 bases, with 11 bases between them. The CDR3 loop is CASSAGTGTEAFF. CDR3 nucleotide sequence: TGTGCCAGCAGCGCCGGGACGGGGACTGAAGCTTTCTTT.

The chain joins TRBV5-1 to TRBJ1-1; weak D call: TRBD1 (5 bases). V lost 0 bases and J 1 base, leaving 10 bases between the germline ends. The CDR3 has 15 residues. Germline-derived CDR1 and CDR2 are SGHRS and YFSETQ. As DNA, the CDR3 is TGCGCCAGCAGCTTGGAGGGGACTTGGAACACTGAAGCTTTCTTT. Translation gives CASSLEGTWNTEAFF.

V gene TRBV4-3 combines with J gene TRBJ1-2, with 8 positions matching TRBD1. The germline V gene has CDR1 LGHNA and CDR2 YSLEER. Trimming at V came to 4 bases and at J to 3 bases, leaving 7 bases not matched to a gene. This CDR3 contains 15 residues. CDR3 in DNA: TGCGCCAGCAGCCCCAGGACAGGGAAAGACTATGGCTACACCTTC. Its protein product is CASSPRTGKDYGYTF.

The chain recombines TRBV6-1 with TRBJ2-5; 8 bases fit TRBD2. Looked up from germline, CDR1 is MNHNS and CDR2 is SASEGT. This CDR3 region has 14 residues. Trimming took 5 bases from V and 5 from J; bases not matched to a gene: 7. The CDR3 DNA reads as TGTGCCAGCAGTAACCCGGGACTAGGTGAGACCCAGTACTTC. It specifies CASSNPGLGETQYF.

This chain uses TRBV19 with TRBJ1-5, with D hard to call. Trimming shortened V by 3 bases and J by 1 base, and 10 bases separated the two germline ends. CDR1 LNHDA and CDR2 SQIVND come from the germline V gene (reference sequence). CDR3 length: 15 amino acids. The CDR3 protein is CASSIPLGSNQPQHF. For the CDR3, the DNA is TGTGCCAGTAGTATTCCCTTAGGGAGCAATCAGCCCCAGCATTTT.